This T cell receptor (beta chain) was captured in a study of blood T cell repertoires in COVID-19. Study in general: The study drew acute and convalescent COVID-19 samples from the United States, Italy and Spain.

Assay used: immunoSEQ multiplex PCR; TCRdb lists only in-frame clones, some missing. The sample yields approximately 70,000 clones, around 81% seen once. There are 14 residues in the CDR3. Trimming cost V 5 bases and J 9 bases, with 20 bases left between them. The germline gives CDR1 SGHTA, CDR2 FQGTGA. The sample consisted of peripheral blood. The chain uses TRBV7-3 and TRBJ2-7; D may be TRBD1 (7 bases). The sequence was collected from a woman aged 55-70 years with acute or convalescent COVID-19. The CDR3, as DNA: TGTGCCAGCAGCCAGGGGGAGGTGGTCGGCGTGCAGTACTTC. It encodes CASSQGEVVGVQYF.